Shown below are 11 T cell receptor beta chains from a single sample sequenced in a study of blood T cell repertoires in COVID-19. Method: immunoSEQ multiplex PCR; TCRdb's copy keeps in-frame clones and lacks some. The sample has approximately 140,000 clones, around 86% seen once; the top ten hold about 1.4%. Sequencing was done on a sample of peripheral blood. These TCRs come from a human donor in a cohort sampled during active COVID-19.

The chain uses TRBV24-1 and TRBJ2-5, with 10 bases lining up with TRBD1. V lost 3 bases, J lost 5 bases, and 5 bases stayed unmatched. The germline CDR1 and CDR2 sequences are KGHDR and SFDVKD. This CDR3 is 15 amino acids long. CDR3 nucleotide sequence: TGTGCCACCAGTGATCGACAGGGGGCTGGGGAGACCCAGTACTTC. This codes for CATSDRQGAGETQYF.

The CDR3 loop reads CASSYKQGNYGYTF. The CDR3 region has the DNA TGTGCCAGCAGTTATAAACAGGGAAACTATGGCTACACCTTC. The chain is built from TRBV6-2 or TRBV6-3 and TRBJ1-2, with D tentatively TRBD1 (6 bases). With 3 bases removed from V and 2 bases from J, the gap between germline ends came to 10 bases. The CDR3 consists of 14 residues. Germline V CDR1 and CDR2: MNHEY, SVGEGT.

This chain uses TRBV6-1 with TRBJ2-3; 9 bases map to TRBD2. From germline, CDR1 is MNHNS and CDR2 SASEGT. CDR3 length equals 16 residues. V dropped 2 bases and J dropped 8; count of bases not matched to a gene: 11. CDR3 residues: CASSEIGSGSWGTQYF. The CDR3 nucleotides are TGTGCCAGCAGTGAAATCGGTAGCGGGAGTTGGGGTACGCAGTATTTT.

The rearrangement joins TRBV7-2 to TRBJ2-7; 7 nucleotides match TRBD1. This CDR3 comprises 15 residues. The trim removed 4 bases at V and 3 bases at J, leaving 9 bases unmatched. Germline CDR1 and CDR2: SGHTA and FQGNSA. Here the CDR3 reads CASSSRQGIIYEQYF. CDR3 bases: TGTGCCAGCAGCTCCCGACAGGGTATTATCTACGAGCAGTACTTC.

Remarks on this clone: This sample also contains other DNA sequences that code for the same CDR3. This rearrangement joins TRBV20-1 to TRBJ2-7; no firm D call. The CDR3 totals 11 residues. The V gene lost 6 bases and the J gene lost 1 base, with 7 bases spanning the gap. Germline lookup yields CDR1 DFQATT and CDR2 SNEGSKA (reference sequence). The CDR3 sequence is CSAVSSYEQYF. The CDR3 DNA reads TGCAGTGCAGTCAGTTCCTACGAGCAGTACTTC.

CDR3 sequence (DNA): TGTGCCAGCAGCTTGATACAGGGGGTAGGAAACACCATATATTTT. Translated, it gives CASSLIQGVGNTIYF. V is TRBV5-6 and J is TRBJ1-3; TRBD1 matches 8 bases. CDR3 size: 15 residues. CDR1 is SGHDT, CDR2 YYEEEE, per germline. Trimming cost V 1 base and J 4 bases; bases outside gene matches: 4.

The chain employs TRBV7-9 and TRBJ2-5, with a weak D call TRBD2 (6 bases). The CDR3 is made up of 13 amino acids. The V end lost 7 bases, the J end lost 7 bases, and 16 bases lay between the germline ends. The V gene's germline CDR1 is SEHNR and CDR2 FQNEAQ (reference sequence). The CDR3 protein is CASTQQARGTQYF. CDR3 DNA sequence: TGTGCCAGCACCCAGCAAGCGCGGGGGACCCAGTACTTC.

The chain joins TRBV5-1 to TRBJ2-2; 7 nucleotides align to TRBD1. Germline V gene sequence: CDR1 SGHRS, CDR2 YFSETQ. CDR3 length equals 15 residues. J was trimmed by 0 bases and V by 7 bases; bases with no gene match: 6. CDR3 region: CASDPGGSNTGELFF. CDR3 nucleotides: TGCGCCAGCGATCCAGGGGGTTCGAACACCGGGGAGCTGTTTTTT. Looking up the rest from reference TRBV5-1 and TRBJ2-2 gives the full variable domain: KAGVTQTPRYLIKTRGQQVTLSCSPISGHRSVSWYQQTPGQGLQFLFEYFSETQRNKGNFPGRFSGRQFSNSRSEMNVSTLELGDSALYLCASDPGGSNTGELFFGEGSRLTVL.

The DNA for the CDR3 is TGTGCCAGCAGCTTAGGGGTAGCGACCGGAGAGACCCAGTACTTC. The encoded protein is CASSLGVATGETQYF. This rearrangement joins TRBV11-3 to TRBJ2-5; the D gene is possibly TRBD2 (5 bases). CDR3 size: 15 residues. The germline V gene encodes CDR1 SGHNT and CDR2 YENEEA. The V end was cut by 1 base, the J end by 4 bases, with 13 bases between.

This clone was observed a handful of times. This rearrangement joins TRBV7-2 to TRBJ1-2; 9 nucleotides agree with TRBD1. V lost 5 bases and J lost 7; bases outside the gene matches: 11. From germline, CDR1 is SGHTA and CDR2 FQGNSA. The CDR3 length is 15 residues. The DNA for the CDR3 is TGTGCCAGCAGCCGCGGGACAGGGTTTTCCGTTGGCTACACCTTC. Translated: CASSRGTGFSVGYTF.

The CDR3 DNA is TGCGCCAGCAGTGAGACTAGCGGGAGGAAAGAGACCCAGTACTTC. This codes for CASSETSGRKETQYF. This sequence joins TRBV10-2 and TRBJ2-5, with TRBD2 matching over 12 bases. The CDR3 has 15 residues. The V and J ends lost 2 bases and 3 bases, in that order; junction bases with no gene match: 1. Germline assignment: CDR1 WSHSY and CDR2 SAAADI.